This TCR beta chain was sequenced in a study of brain T cells in children with intractable seizures. TCRdb's table, derived via immunoSEQ multiplex PCR, lists solely in-frame clones and lacks some. The sample holds 110,000 or so clones, around 94% seen once. With V trimmed by 6 bases and J by 4 bases, 8 bases remained unmatched. The CDR3 is 15 residues long. The V gene's germline CDR1 is SGHRS and CDR2 YFSETQ. The clonotype comes from a boy under two years old with hemimegalencephaly and intractable seizures. The J gene is TRBJ1-5, the V gene TRBV5-1; TRBD1 matches at 9 bases. Sequencing used peripheral blood, obtained at surgery. CDR3 DNA sequence: TGCGCCAGCAACCCCGGACAGGGGCTAAATCAGCCCCAGCATTTT. This sequence encodes CASNPGQGLNQPQHF.